This note documents a single T cell receptor (gamma chain) sequence. This clone was seen more than once but under ten times. Its antigen is not yet known. No base qualities exist here, and no much larger clone lies one base off it. The source of the sample is a study of intestinal T cells in coeliac disease (dated by TCRdb to the early 2020s). Notes on the research overall: In the TRG cohort, the mean age of coeliac patients was around 17 years compared with around 55 years for controls, so the coeliac patients were much younger than the controls. In the TCR-delta (TRD) cohort, there were duodenal biopsies from around 10 coeliac disease patients and around 10 non-coeliac controls. Duodenal biopsies from about 35 coeliac disease patients and 20 to 25 non-coeliac controls made up a second, larger TCR-gamma (TRG) cohort. Overall results and qualifications from the work: Of roughly 54 biopsies, about 51 (about 94%) were correctly classified by TRG clustering, and a leave-one-out accuracy of approximately 87% was reported. Repeated CDR3 amino acid sequences could not be distinguished from PCR duplicates. Age was significantly different between the coeliac and control groups, but splitting the analysis by age did not give a significant classification. FFPE-derived DNA was found to be relatively degraded, and loss of a proportion of TCR sequences in each sample was likely caused by this degradation. All 20 or so biopsies in training were correctly classified by TRD kmer-based clustering, and a leave-one-out accuracy of around 89% was reported.

For each case, genomic DNA was extracted from ten 5-um FFPE scrolls with the QIAamp DNA FFPE tissue kit. To test whether coeliac disease could be classified from the TCR repertoire, the study used duodenal biopsies that were formalin-fixed paraffin-embedded, fully anonymised, and surplus to diagnostic needs. The protocol used for the library was multiplex PCR. Sequenced using an Ion Torrent PGM. The LymphoTrack kit, which has primers carrying Illumina adapters, was used to amplify TRG repertoires from 200 ng of biopsy DNA. TRG amplicons were purified using AMPure XP beads, were quantified on a 2100 Bioanalyzer, and were pooled equimolarly. Sequencing of TRG libraries was performed on an Ion PGM instrument. The published analysis was carried out like this. Reads in which more than 10% of nucleotides fell below the per-patient third-quartile quality score were removed with FastX. IMGT/HighV-QUEST was used to align reads in order to assign V, D and J genes, locate CDR3 regions and judge functionality. Sequences were converted to amino acids, and every sequence predicted to be non-functional was removed. CDR3s were split into kmers with and without positional annotation, PCA was performed on kmer frequencies, and samples were clustered using all 1023 combinations of PCs 1-10. Classification was validated by leave-one-out cross-validation, re-optimising parameters on the remaining samples each time. Shannon diversity was calculated with the vegan R package from repeated random subsamples, each the size of the lowest read count. TCRdb recomputed clones from the public reads with CATT; identical DNA rows were then combined. V and J calls and clone size were set by TCRdb, not the authors. The sample table lists some 740 gamma-chain clones, around 50% of them with a count of one. Of the sample, 16% is held by the ten largest clones.

At the junction V is shortened by 2 bases and J by 3 bases; bases outside the gene matches: 6. The germline V gene gives CDR1 as EGSNGY and CDR2 as YDSYNSKV. The CDR3 holds 15 amino acids from the cysteine to the phenylalanine. Just CDR3 DNA is preserved here, 45 bases in frame from base 1. Specimen: a duodenal biopsy. The V and J genes are TRGV2 and TRGJP1. This sequence was found in a human donor with celiac disease. The sequenced DNA: TGTGCCACCTGGGACGTTGCCGCCACTGGTTGGTTCAAGATATTT. Its product reads: CATWDVAATGWFKIF.